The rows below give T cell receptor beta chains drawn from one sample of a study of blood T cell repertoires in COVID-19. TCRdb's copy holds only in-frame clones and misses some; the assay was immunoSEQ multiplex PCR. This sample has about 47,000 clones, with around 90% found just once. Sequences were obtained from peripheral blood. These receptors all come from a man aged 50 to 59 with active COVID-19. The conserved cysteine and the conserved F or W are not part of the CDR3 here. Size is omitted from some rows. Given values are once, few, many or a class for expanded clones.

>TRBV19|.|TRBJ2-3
ASSIAGFSTDTQY
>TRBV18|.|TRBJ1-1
ASSPQITSGGTEAF
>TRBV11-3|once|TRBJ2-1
ASSPGLDHNEQF
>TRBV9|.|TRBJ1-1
ASSVAQVTGGTSEAF
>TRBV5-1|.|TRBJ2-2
ASSLVGGPNTGELF
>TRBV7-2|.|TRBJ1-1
ASSFGHSQGGTEAF
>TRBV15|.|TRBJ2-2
ATSRGGQGASGELF
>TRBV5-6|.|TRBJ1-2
ASGRTVNYGYT
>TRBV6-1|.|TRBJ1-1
ASSAKQARRDTEAF
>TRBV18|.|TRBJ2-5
ASSPDRVLSLETQY
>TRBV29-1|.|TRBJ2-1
SVVPRPSSYNEQF
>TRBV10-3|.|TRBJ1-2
AISVTGTASLRHGYT
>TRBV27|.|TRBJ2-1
ASSPPAYNEQF
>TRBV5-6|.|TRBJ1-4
ASSLERRGSKTNEKLF
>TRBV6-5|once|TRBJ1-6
ASLTGGNSPLH
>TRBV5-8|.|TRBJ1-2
ASSLGRLYGYT
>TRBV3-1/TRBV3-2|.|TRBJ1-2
ASSPGTHFSGYT
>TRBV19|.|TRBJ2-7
ASSAGTGGYEQY
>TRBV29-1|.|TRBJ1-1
SVQTAMNTEAF
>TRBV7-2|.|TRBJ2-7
ASSLASGGSYEQY
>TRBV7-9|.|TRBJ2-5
ASSLGVGTGKLETQY
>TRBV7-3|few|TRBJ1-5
ASSRDRYQPQH
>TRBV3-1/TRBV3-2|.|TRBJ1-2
ASSQDLRGRRASYGYT
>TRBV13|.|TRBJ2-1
ASSLKGEGLGCQF
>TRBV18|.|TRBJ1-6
ASSDRSSGLSPLH
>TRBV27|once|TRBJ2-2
ATRTSGNTGELF
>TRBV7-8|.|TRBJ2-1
ASTLTGKGSYNEQF
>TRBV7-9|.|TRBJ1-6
ASSRGGNSPLH
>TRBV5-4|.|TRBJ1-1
ASSSSLDSTYTEAF
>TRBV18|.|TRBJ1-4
ASSPATVNEKLF
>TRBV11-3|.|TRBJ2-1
ASSSITAGEQF
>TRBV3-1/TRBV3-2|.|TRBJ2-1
ASSQDVRGRNEQF
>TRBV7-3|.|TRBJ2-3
ASSSRGLSTDTQY
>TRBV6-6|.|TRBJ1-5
ASKLTGGQPQH
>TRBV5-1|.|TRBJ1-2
ASSLGPDRNYGYT
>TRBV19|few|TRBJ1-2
ASSIDLRDGYT
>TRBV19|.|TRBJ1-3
ASRNQFSGNTIY
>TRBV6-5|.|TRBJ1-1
ASRKLRGRGVGAF
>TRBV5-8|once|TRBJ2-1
ASSLLDRDYEQF
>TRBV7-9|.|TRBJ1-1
ASSLGWNTEAF
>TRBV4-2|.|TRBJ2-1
ASSQAGTSGYNEQF
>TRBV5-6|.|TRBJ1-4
ASSRGVGPLGEKLF
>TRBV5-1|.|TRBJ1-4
ASSPQGGATNEKLF
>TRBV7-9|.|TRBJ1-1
ASSTGPGGTEAF
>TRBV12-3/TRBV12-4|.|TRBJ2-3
ASSRPVSDTQY
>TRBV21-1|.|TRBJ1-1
ASSSRPQVIAEAF
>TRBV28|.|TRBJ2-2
ASSLVGLGAGELF
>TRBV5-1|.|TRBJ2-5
ASSAGTSYQETQY
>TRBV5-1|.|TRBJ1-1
ASSLERRRTEAF
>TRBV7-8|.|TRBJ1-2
ASSPRRDRGNYGYT
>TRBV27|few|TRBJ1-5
ASSRQGAVRGQPQH
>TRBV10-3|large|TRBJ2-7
AISAGPDRSEQY
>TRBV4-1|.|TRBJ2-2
ASSKGGVELF
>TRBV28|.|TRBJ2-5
ASSFSGGGSETQY